The 2 T cell receptor beta chains in this list originate from one sample, sequenced in a study of Graves' ophthalmopathy and Graves' hyperthyroidism. RNA transcripts were the template, and TCR beta CDR3 regions were amplified from them. HTBI-primed RT-PCR formed the first round, and a multiplex PCR formed the second. MiXCR was run by TCRdb on the multiplex PCR reads, yielding one entry per CDR3 protein. The sample lists approximately 160,000 distinct CDR3 sequences; under 45% were seen once. The specimen was peripheral blood. The receptors originated from a man aged 30 to 39 with Graves' ophthalmopathy.

This clonotype was detected only a few times. Lacking the conserved final phenylalanine or tryptophan, this CDR3 likely reflects a read error. It is unclear where the CDR3 begins or ends on the DNA, so no DNA is shown, and the CDR3 is as TCRdb lists it. The chain uses TRBV7-3 and TRBJ2-7; the table gives TRBD1 as D, unverified against the DNA. Germline V CDR1 and CDR2: SGHTA, FQGTGA. Ends included, the CDR3 has 8 residues. The chain's CDR3 is CASSFTGT.

This clonotype was observed many times. The gene calls are TRBV5-1 and TRBJ2-5, with a possible D match to TRBD2 (5 bases). The V gene's germline CDR1 is SGHRS and CDR2 YFSETQ. CDR3 length equals 14 residues. V lost 4 bases, J lost 1 base, and 11 bases lay in between. CDR3 nucleotides: TGCGCCAGCAGCCAAACCGGGATCCAAGAGACCCAGTACTTC. Translation: CASSQTGIQETQYF.